This TCR beta chain was found in a study of T-cell memory formation after mild COVID-19. J gave up 0 bases and V 6 bases, and 5 bases lay outside the gene matches. Germline lookup yields CDR1 MNHEY and CDR2 SVGAGI. There are 15 residues in the CDR3. This clonotype has only a few counts. Its target is unknown. Whole-study results and caveats: Memory from before infection featured some responding clones, which suggests cross-reactive memory joined.

TCRdb reanalysed the 5' RACE reads using MiXCR and keeps one entry per CDR3 protein. The sample has over 350,000 distinct CDR3 sequences, roughly 15% seen once; the top ten hold around a fifth. Sequenced sample: PBMCs or a T cell subset sorted from them (not recorded which). The chain carries TRBV6-5 and TRBJ1-3; 7 bases agree with TRBD1. The receptor's source is a man aged 18 to 35 who had mild COVID-19 (a few samples of this study predate the infection). Cell type and time point are not known. The CDR3 sequence is CASSPGQLSGNTIYF. CDR3 coding DNA: TGTGCCAGCAGCCCGGGACAGCTCTCTGGAAACACCATATATTTT.